This T cell receptor beta chain was retrieved from a study of blood T cell repertoires in COVID-19. Study-level background: The United States, Italy and Spain supplied acute and convalescent COVID-19 samples. PBMCs, B-cell-depleted T cells, or T cells were the source of the cDNA or gDNA that made up the material.

Per the original methods: Reference gene primer amplification in the assay estimated nucleated cell counts. The repertoire was sequenced with immunoSEQ multiplex PCR; TCRdb's copy has only in-frame clones and lacks some. V and J calls and clone size are given by that table; D and trimming were obtained from the DNA. In the table there are some 250,000 clones, around 85% of which are singletons. This clone occurred once. CDR3 length equals 16 residues. With 1 base removed from V and 3 bases from J, the gap between germline ends came to 13 bases. The V gene's germline CDR1 is KGHDR and CDR2 SFDVKD. This chain uses TRBV24-1 with TRBJ2-3; perhaps TRBD2 as D (6 bases). Sequencing used peripheral blood. The sequence was collected from a man aged 60 to 69 with acute or convalescent COVID-19. CDR3 sequence: CATSDFGLGRTDTQYF. CDR3 nucleotides: TGTGCCACCAGTGATTTCGGCCTAGGGAGGACAGATACGCAGTATTTT.